The sample holds many counts of the clone carrying this T cell receptor beta chain. The time point: patch test 3, about 24 weeks after DPC sensitization. The treatment was: therapeutic diphenylcyclopropenone sensitization with weekly scalp DPC. Every patch test was put on after a blood sample was taken. Participating donors were patients with alopecia, aged 18 to 70 years, considered appropriate candidates for DPC. Source study methods: From approximately 25,000 to 650,000 TCRs were found per sample, with a median of 95,638. TCRdb reprocessed the RACE reads via MiXCR and lists one record per CDR3 protein. None of the V and J calls come from the authors' own analysis; TCRdb made them. This repertoire shows roughly 62,000 distinct CDR3 sequences, about an eighth found once; its top ten account for 2.4%. The data derive from a study of human T cells and chemical hapten exposure. The wider study: Across samples, TCR yields varied, mostly owing to small differences in pooled library volumes.

Trimming took off 4 bases at V and 8 bases at J, with 14 bases between the two ends. CDR1 and CDR2 from the germline V gene are SQVTM and ANQGSEA. The CDR3 runs 12 residues. This clonotype was sampled from a man younger than 40 with alopecia areata. Some clones in this sample may be carry-over from other donors' samples. The chain has TRBV29-1 and TRBJ1-2, with D possibly being TRBD1 (5 bases). Specimen: whole blood, collected in connection with sensitization to the hapten diphenylcyclopropenone (DPC). This CDR3 is CSVGGVGSGYTF. Written as DNA, the CDR3 is TGCAGCGTTGGGGGGGTTGGATCAGGCTACACCTTC.